The rows below give T cell receptor beta chains drawn from one sample of a study of cytomegalovirus exposure and HLA in healthy donors. The repertoire was sequenced with immunoSEQ multiplex PCR; TCRdb's copy has only in-frame clones and lacks some. The profile covers under 150,000 clones, with around 73% appearing a single time and roughly 5% taken by the ten largest. The sequenced sample was PBMCs. Every receptor here comes from a woman in her thirties in good health and CMV-seropositive. Both conserved end residues are part of each CDR3. D genes are given only for firm matches. The size field is filled for only some rows; it gives once, few, many or a size class.

J: TRBJ2-7; size: NA; V: TRBV6-5; D: TRBD2; DNA: TGTGCCAGCAGTTTAGTCGGGGGGGGTAGGGGGAACGAGCAGTACTTC; CDR3: CASSLVGGGRGNEQYF
J: TRBJ2-3; size: NA; V: TRBV7-9; D: TRBD1; DNA: TGTGCCAGCAGCTGGACAGGGGGCGGAGATACGCAGTATTTT; CDR3: CASSWTGGGDTQYF
J: TRBJ2-5; size: once; V: TRBV6-1; D: TRBD2; DNA: TGTGCCAGCAGTGGTCGTAGCGGGATCCAAGAGACCCAGTACTTC; CDR3: CASSGRSGIQETQYF
J: TRBJ1-4; size: NA; V: TRBV9; D: TRBD1; DNA: TGTGCCAGCAGCGAGACAGGGGTATACGAAAAACTGTTTTTT; CDR3: CASSETGVYEKLFF
J: TRBJ1-1; size: NA; V: TRBV2; D: NA; DNA: TGTGCCAGCCTAAACAGGGTGGCCACTGAAGCTTTCTTT; CDR3: CASLNRVATEAFF
J: TRBJ2-2; size: NA; V: TRBV7-9; D: NA; DNA: TGTGCCAGCAGCCCTCCGGGAGAGCTGTTTTTT; CDR3: CASSPPGELFF
J: TRBJ2-7; size: NA; V: TRBV11-3; D: NA; DNA: TGTGCCAGCAGCTCACGGGGGGCAACCTACGAGCAGTACTTC; CDR3: CASSSRGATYEQYF
J: TRBJ1-5; size: NA; V: TRBV2; D: TRBD1; DNA: TGTGCCAGCACAGAGGGGACAGGGCGCAATCAGCCCCAGCATTTT; CDR3: CASTEGTGRNQPQHF
J: TRBJ2-4; size: NA; V: TRBV27; D: NA; DNA: TGTGCCAGCAGTTTAGATCCCCGGACAGTTCTACACTTC; CDR3: CASSLDPRTVLHF
J: TRBJ2-7; size: NA; V: TRBV6-6; D: NA; DNA: TGTGCCAGCAGTACCCCCCGGACACGAAACTCCTACGAGCAGTACTTC; CDR3: CASSTPRTRNSYEQYF
J: TRBJ1-3; size: NA; V: TRBV29-1; D: NA; DNA: TGCAGCGTTGTTCCGGCGGCGGGAAACACCATATATTTT; CDR3: CSVVPAAGNTIYF
J: TRBJ2-7; size: NA; V: TRBV7-2; D: NA; DNA: TGTGCCAGCAGCTTAACTAGGCTGAACCCTTACGAGCAGTACTTC; CDR3: CASSLTRLNPYEQYF
J: TRBJ2-3; size: NA; V: TRBV4-1; D: NA; DNA: TGCGCCAGCGCCGACACAACTAGCACAGATACGCAGTATTTT; CDR3: CASADTTSTDTQYF
J: TRBJ2-5; size: NA; V: TRBV18; D: TRBD1; DNA: TGTGCCAGCACTGGGACAGACCAAGAGACCCAGTACTTC; CDR3: CASTGTDQETQYF
J: TRBJ2-3; size: NA; V: TRBV9; D: NA; DNA: TGTGCCAGCAGCTCTGGTCAGGGTGGGGGCACAGATACGCAGTATTTT; CDR3: CASSSGQGGGTDTQYF
J: TRBJ1-3; size: NA; V: TRBV7-2; D: NA; DNA: TGTGCCAGCAGCTCGAGTGGTGGAAACACCATATATTTT; CDR3: CASSSSGGNTIYF
J: TRBJ2-3; size: NA; V: TRBV18; D: TRBD2; DNA: TGTGCCAGCTCACCTGTACAGCGGGGTGCCACAGATACGCAGTATTTT; CDR3: CASSPVQRGATDTQYF
J: TRBJ1-5; size: NA; V: TRBV6-5; D: NA; DNA: TGTGCCAGCAGTGAACTTCGGCAGCCCCAGCATTTT; CDR3: CASSELRQPQHF
J: TRBJ2-7; size: NA; V: TRBV2; D: NA; DNA: TGTTCTTGCAAGGAGGACGCGGCATACGAGCAGTACTTC; CDR3: CSCKEDAAYEQYF
J: TRBJ2-5; size: NA; V: TRBV10-3; D: TRBD2; DNA: TGTGCCATCAGTGAAGCCTCGTTTTGGGAGGGGCCAGCAGAGACCCAGTACTTC; CDR3: CAISEASFWEGPAETQYF
J: TRBJ1-4; size: NA; V: TRBV18; D: NA; DNA: TGTGCCAGCTCACCTCCCACGGGGGGCGGTAATGAAAAACTGTTTTTT; CDR3: CASSPPTGGGNEKLFF
J: TRBJ1-3; size: NA; V: TRBV6-6; D: NA; DNA: TGTGCCAGCAGTTCGGGGTCTCACTCTGGAAACACCATATATTTT; CDR3: CASSSGSHSGNTIYF
J: TRBJ2-7; size: NA; V: TRBV11-2; D: TRBD1; DNA: TGTGCCAGCAGCTTAACAGGGGGACACTCAACTTTC; CDR3: CASSLTGGHSTF
J: TRBJ2-1; size: NA; V: TRBV5-6; D: NA; DNA: TGTGCCAGCAGCTTGTTCCAGGGTAACGTGAATGAGCAGTTCTTC; CDR3: CASSLFQGNVNEQFF
J: TRBJ2-1; size: NA; V: TRBV7-9; D: TRBD2; DNA: TGTGCCAGCAGCGCTGTCGGGACTAGCGGTTCTATTGAGCAGTTCTTC; CDR3: CASSAVGTSGSIEQFF
J: TRBJ2-1; size: NA; V: TRBV7-9; D: TRBD2; DNA: TGTGCCAGCAGCTTGCTAGCGGGAGTTGGTAATGAGCAGTTCTTC; CDR3: CASSLLAGVGNEQFF
J: TRBJ2-7; size: NA; V: TRBV2; D: TRBD2; DNA: TGTGCCAGCAGTGAATCCATAGCGGGGGGCGGTTACGAGCAGTACTTC; CDR3: CASSESIAGGGYEQYF
J: TRBJ1-6; size: NA; V: TRBV5-1; D: NA; DNA: TGCGCCAGCAGCCCGGGGGACTATAATTCACCCCTCCACTTT; CDR3: CASSPGDYNSPLHF
J: TRBJ2-1; size: NA; V: TRBV30; D: TRBD1; DNA: TGTGCCTGGAGGGCGAAAGACAGGGGGACATACAATGAGCAGTTCTTC; CDR3: CAWRAKDRGTYNEQFF
J: TRBJ1-2; size: NA; V: TRBV11-3; D: NA; DNA: TGTGCCAGCAGCTTAGATGTCGGGGTTGGTGGCTACACCTTC; CDR3: CASSLDVGVGGYTF
J: TRBJ2-2; size: once; V: TRBV6-1; D: NA; DNA: TGTGCCAGCAGTGAAGGGGGACACTGGAACACCGGGGAGCTGTTTTTT; CDR3: CASSEGGHWNTGELFF
J: TRBJ1-1; size: NA; V: TRBV19; D: TRBD1; DNA: TGTGCCAGTACCGACAGGGGGATATTGAACACTGAAGCTTTCTTT; CDR3: CASTDRGILNTEAFF
J: TRBJ2-3; size: once; V: TRBV9; D: TRBD1; DNA: TGTGCCAGCAGCCTAGGGGGCGGAACAGATACGCAGTATTTT; CDR3: CASSLGGGTDTQYF
J: TRBJ1-2; size: NA; V: TRBV6-1; D: NA; DNA: TGTGCCAGCAGTGAACTCAACTATGGCTACACCTTC; CDR3: CASSELNYGYTF
J: TRBJ2-7; size: NA; V: TRBV14; D: NA; DNA: TGTGCCAGCAGCCAAGACAATTTTGGCAGGTCGGGAGTAGAGTTC; CDR3: CASSQDNFGRSGVEF
J: TRBJ1-1; size: NA; V: TRBV10-3; D: NA; DNA: TGTGCCATCAGTGAGACGGGGGGACCTGGCACTGAAGCTTTCTTT; CDR3: CAISETGGPGTEAFF